This T cell receptor (beta chain) was sequenced during a study of shared clonotypes between healthy human individuals. Execution of the assay was at deep level. Ten immunoSEQ deep assay plates were used to sequence unsorted PBMC DNA. The repertoire was sequenced with immunoSEQ multiplex PCR; TCRdb's copy has only in-frame clones and lacks some. The sample holds 450,000 to 500,000 clones, roughly 80% seen once. The CDR3 consists of 16 residues. Germline assignment: CDR1 SGHVS and CDR2 FQNEAQ. Trimming removed 8 bases from V and 5 bases from J, with 23 bases in between. The chain has TRBV7-8 and TRBJ2-3; D uncertain. Sequencing was done on a sample of PBMCs. The TCR comes from a middle-aged woman in good health. Some clones in this sample may be carry-over from other donors' samples. CDR3: CASQQVARLFIDTQYF. The CDR3 DNA follows: TGTGCCAGCCAGCAGGTGGCTAGGTTGTTTATAGATACGCAGTATTTT.